Each of the 6 T cell receptor beta chains below was sequenced from the same sample in a study of neurological immune-mediated disorders. Each CDR3 protein is one row after TCRdb ran MiXCR on the 5' RACE reads. The table has 65,000 to 90,000 distinct CDR3 sequences, approximately 10% seen once. The material sequenced was PBMCs. These receptors all come from a man aged 35 to 55 in good health.

In its sample, this clonotype was seen many times. This chain connects TRBV5-1 to TRBJ1-1; no firm D call. Trimming shortened V by 0 bases and J by 5 bases, and 8 bases separated the two germline ends. The germline CDR1 and CDR2 sequences are SGHRS and YFSETQ. The CDR3 has 13 residues. CDR3 loop: CASSLVVGTEAFF. CDR3 bases: TGCGCCAGCAGCTTGGTCGTAGGTACTGAAGCTTTCTTT.

This clonotype has a count of ten or more. The gene calls are TRBV5-6 and TRBJ2-7; D unclear. Trimming removed 1 base at V and 5 bases at J, with 7 bases between. Germline V lookup: CDR1 SGHDT, CDR2 YYEEEE. The CDR3 covers 12 residues. Written as DNA, the CDR3 is TGTGCCAGCAGCTTGATCCGAGACGAGCAGTACTTC. Protein sequence: CASSLIRDEQYF.

This clonotype was found many times. The genes are TRBV14 and TRBJ2-7, with D perhaps TRBD2 (6 bases). The CDR3 runs to 15 residues. V lost 5 bases to trimming and J lost 0 bases, with 14 bases between them. The germline CDR1 and CDR2 sequences are SGHDN and FVKESK. The CDR3 DNA reads TGTGCCAGCAGCTTGGGACTCCTTGGCTCCTACGAGCAGTACTTC. The encoded protein is CASSLGLLGSYEQYF.

This clonotype showed up many times. DNA for the CDR3: TGCAGTGCCGCCGGGACCATCGATGAAAAACTGTTTTTT. This encodes CSAAGTIDEKLFF. The chain recombines TRBV20-1 with TRBJ1-4; possibly TRBD1 for D (5 bases). Per the germline V gene, CDR1 is DFQATT and CDR2 is SNEGSKA (reference sequence). The CDR3 runs to 13 residues. V lost 6 bases, J lost 6 bases, and 14 bases lay in between.

There are many counts of this clonotype. V usage is TRBV5-1 and J usage is TRBJ1-1, with a possible D match to TRBD1 (5 bases). Deletions cut 4 bases from V and 4 bases from J, with 14 bases between. The CDR3 loop spans 14 amino acids. Germline CDR1 is SGHRS and CDR2 is YFSETQ. The CDR3 DNA follows: TGCGCCAGCAGCGGAACCAGGGAAGGCACTGAAGCTTTCTTT. This encodes CASSGTREGTEAFF.

This clonotype was recorded many times. This chain connects TRBV7-9 to TRBJ2-7; 9 bases align to TRBD1. Germline trimming cut 2 bases from V and 4 bases from J; bases unmatched to any gene: 3. The germline V gene encodes CDR1 SEHNR and CDR2 FQNEAQ (reference sequence). The CDR3 has 14 amino acids. CDR3 sequence: CASSLPGQGYEQYF. CDR3 bases: TGTGCCAGCAGCTTACCGGGACAGGGTTACGAGCAGTACTTC.